The T cell receptor (beta chain) under discussion was sequenced for a study of blood T cell repertoires in COVID-19. Study-level information: Specimens from acute and convalescent COVID-19 originated in the United States, Italy and Spain. T cells, B-cell-depleted T cells, or PBMCs supplied cDNA or gDNA.

Original data processing: The assay estimated nucleated cells by amplifying reference gene primers. The protocol was immunoSEQ multiplex PCR, while the TCRdb copy is restricted to in-frame clones and leaves out a portion. Clone size and V and J calls were adopted from that table, with D and trimming inferred from the DNA. The sample records tens of thousands of clones, roughly 89% being singletons. This clonotype originated in a human donor in a cohort sampled during active COVID-19. The sequencing sample was made of peripheral blood.

This CDR3 reads CASSPRDRGVYEQYF. The CDR3 DNA follows: TGTGCCAGCAGCCCCCGGGACAGGGGGGTATACGAGCAGTACTTC. V usage is TRBV5-4 and J usage is TRBJ2-7, with 11 bases lining up with TRBD1. The junction had 7 bases not matched to a gene; V was cut back by 4 bases and J by 4 bases. This CDR3 is built from 15 residues. CDR1 and CDR2 (germline): SGHNT, YYREEE (reference sequence).